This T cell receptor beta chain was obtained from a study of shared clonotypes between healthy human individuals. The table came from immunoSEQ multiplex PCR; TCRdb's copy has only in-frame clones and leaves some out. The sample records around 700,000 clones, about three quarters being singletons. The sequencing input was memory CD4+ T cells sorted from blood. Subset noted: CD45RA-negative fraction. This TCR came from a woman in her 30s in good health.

CDR3 sequence (DNA): TGTGCCAGCGTATCCCCCCTACTCACTGAAGCTTTCTTT. This encodes CASVSPLLTEAFF. The chain has TRBV28 and TRBJ1-1, with D hard to call. Germline V lookup: CDR1 MDHEN, CDR2 SYDVKM. The CDR3 covers 13 residues. V dropped 8 bases and J dropped 4 bases, with 14 bases sitting between them. Drawing the rest from reference TRBV28 and TRBJ1-1, the complete variable domain is DVKVTQSSRYLVKRTGEKVFLECVQDMDHENMFWYRQDPGLGLRLIYFSYDVKMKEKGDIPEGYSVSREKKERFSLILESASTNQTSMYLCASVSPLLTEAFFGQGTRLTVV.